Shown below are 27 T cell receptor beta chains from a single sample sequenced in a study of neoadjuvant nivolumab and ipilimumab in lung cancer. The table came from immunoSEQ multiplex PCR; TCRdb's copy has only in-frame clones and leaves some out. The profile shows over 45,000 clones, approximately 90% of them singletons. The material sequenced was blood, taken before neoadjuvant nivolumab, alone or with ipilimumab. These receptors came from an adult with non-small cell lung cancer. Some clones in this sample may be carry-over from other donors' samples.

The chain links TRBV5-1 to TRBJ2-5; 11 bases are shared with TRBD2. The CDR3 is made up of 17 amino acids. CDR1 and CDR2 from the germline V gene are SGHRS and YFSETQ. The junction had 12 bases not matched to a gene; V was cut back by 4 bases and J by 4 bases. CDR3 DNA: TGCGCCAGCAGCCGGGCGCTAGCGGGAGGAGAGGGAGAGACCCAGTACTTC. This sequence encodes CASSRALAGGEGETQYF.

This sequence joins TRBV30 and TRBJ2-3; D is possibly TRBD2 (5 bases). Germline V gives CDR1 GTSNPN, CDR2 SVGIG (reference sequence). This CDR3 contains 14 residues. V dropped 7 bases and J dropped 1 base, with 15 bases sitting between them. The CDR3 region has the DNA TGTGCCTTAAGCGGCTTCCCTGGCACAGATACGCAGTATTTT. Protein: CALSGFPGTDTQYF.

CDR3 DNA sequence: TGTGCCAGTGGTCCCTTCTACGAGCAGTACTTC. Its protein product is CASGPFYEQYF. The J gene is TRBJ2-7, the V gene TRBV19; D is undetermined. The CDR3 covers 11 residues. Germline-derived CDR1 and CDR2 are LNHDA and SQIVND (reference sequence). V dropped 8 bases and J dropped 3 bases, with 8 bases sitting between them.

The V gene is TRBV11-2, the J gene TRBJ2-7, with D hard to call. This CDR3 is built from 13 residues. Germline loops: CDR1 SGHAT, CDR2 FQNNGV. V lost 1 base to trimming and J lost 5 bases, with 9 bases between them. The CDR3 bases are TGTGCCAGCAGCTTAGCGCAGTACAACGAGCAGTACTTC. It is translated as CASSLAQYNEQYF.

This chain links TRBV5-1 with TRBJ2-7; D uncertain. CDR3 length: 12 amino acids. Germline V lookup: CDR1 SGHRS, CDR2 YFSETQ. V lost 0 bases and J 6 bases, leaving 7 bases between the germline ends. Here the CDR3 DNA reads TGCGCCAGCAGCTTGGAGGTAGGCGAGCAGTACTTC. Amino acids: CASSLEVGEQYF.

This chain joins TRBV5-8 and TRBJ2-3, with TRBD2 matching over 11 bases. The V and J ends lost 4 bases and 6 bases, in that order; junction bases with no gene match: 7. Germline V lookup: CDR1 SGHTS, CDR2 YDEGEE. CDR3 length: 15 amino acids. DNA for the CDR3: TGTGCCAGCAGCCCGACTAGCGGGAAATGGGATACGCAGTATTTT. Translation: CASSPTSGKWDTQYF.

The DNA of the CDR3 is TGTGCCAGCAGCTTGTTAACAAGGAATGGCTACACCTTC. The encoded protein is CASSLLTRNGYTF. The chain employs TRBV5-4 and TRBJ1-2; D gene ambiguous. V gave up 1 base and J gave up 6 bases, with 10 bases separating them. Germline-derived CDR1 and CDR2 are SGHNT and YYREEE (reference sequence). The CDR3 has 13 amino acids.

J is TRBJ2-7 and V is TRBV19; D is uncertain. CDR1 is LNHDA, CDR2 SQIVND, per germline (reference sequence). The V end lost 0 bases, the J end lost 3 bases, and 12 bases lay between the germline ends. This CDR3 has 15 amino acids. In nucleotides, the CDR3 is TGTGCCAGTAGTATAGAAACGGGCTTCCACTACGAGCAGTACTTC. Its protein is CASSIETGFHYEQYF.

The genes are TRBV19 and TRBJ2-7; D is undetermined. V was clipped by 3 bases and J by 0 bases, with 6 bases between them. This CDR3 is 13 amino acids long. The germline CDR1 and CDR2 sequences are LNHDA and SQIVND (reference sequence). The CDR3, as DNA: TGTGCCAGTAGTATTGACCCCTCCTACGAGCAGTACTTC. Protein sequence: CASSIDPSYEQYF.

This rearrangement joins TRBV7-9 to TRBJ2-4; D is uncertain. V lost 4 bases and J 1 base, leaving 17 bases between the germline ends. CDR3 length: 17 residues. Germline CDR1 SEHNR, CDR2 FQNEAQ (reference sequence). The CDR3 region is CASSSTGLSRAKNIQYF. The CDR3 DNA reads as TGTGCCAGCAGCTCAACCGGGCTCTCACGGGCCAAAAACATTCAGTACTTC.

As DNA, the CDR3 is TGTGCCAGCAGTGACAAGGCGGTGGCCCTAAGTGAGCAGTTCTTC. It yields the protein CASSDKAVALSEQFF. The chain links TRBV6-4 to TRBJ2-1; no firm D call. Looked up from germline, CDR1 is MRHNA and CDR2 is SNTAGT. The V end was cut by 2 bases, the J end by 9 bases, with 17 bases between. This CDR3 spans 15 amino acids.

This sequence joins TRBV18 and TRBJ2-5, with 9 bases identical to TRBD1. CDR3 length: 15 amino acids. Germline values: CDR1 KGHSH, CDR2 LQKENI. Germline trimming cut 0 bases from V and 7 bases from J; bases unmatched to any gene: 6. The CDR3 spells CASSPPGQGQGTQYF. DNA for the CDR3: TGTGCCAGCTCACCACCGGGACAGGGACAGGGGACCCAGTACTTC. Combining the CDR3 with reference TRBV18 and TRBJ2-5 gives the whole variable domain NAGVMQNPRHLVRRRGQEARLRCSPMKGHSHVYWYRQLPEEGLKFMVYLQKENIIDESGMPKERFSAEFPKEGPSILRIQQVVRGDSAAYFCASSPPGQGQGTQYFGPGTRLLVL.

The chain couples TRBV9 to TRBJ2-2; tentative D call: TRBD1 (7 bases). Trimming removed 4 bases at V and 3 bases at J, with 16 bases between. Germline V gene data show CDR1 as SGDLS and CDR2 as YYNGEE. This CDR3 has 16 residues. CDR3: CASSTRQGGDTGELFF. The CDR3 nucleotides read TGTGCCAGCAGCACCCGACAGGGAGGAGACACCGGGGAGCTGTTTTTT.

The chain recombines TRBV7-3 with TRBJ2-5; no firm D call. This CDR3 has 14 residues. The V gene's germline CDR1 is SGHTA and CDR2 FQGTGA. With 8 bases removed from V and 4 bases from J, the gap between germline ends came to 17 bases. This CDR3 reads CASPWATRRETQYF. As DNA, the CDR3 is TGTGCCAGCCCTTGGGCGACCCGGCGAGAGACCCAGTACTTC. The full variable domain, its missing parts supplied by reference TRBV7-3 and TRBJ2-5, is GAGVSQTPSNKVTEKGKYVELRCDPISGHTALYWYRQSLGQGPEFLIYFQGTGAADDSGLPNDRFFAVRPEGSVSTLKIQRTERGDSAVYLCASPWATRRETQYFGPGTRLLVL.

The chain carries TRBV7-9 and TRBJ2-7; 8 bases fit TRBD1. The junction had 9 bases not matched to a gene; V was cut back by 5 bases and J by 0 bases. Looked up from germline, CDR1 is SEHNR and CDR2 is FQNEAQ (reference sequence). This CDR3 contains 16 residues. CDR3 in DNA: TGTGCCAGCAGCCCCGGGACAGGCCTTTTCTCCTACGAGCAGTACTTC. It codes for CASSPGTGLFSYEQYF.

This chain joins TRBV7-3 and TRBJ1-1; 7 bases map to TRBD1. Per germline, CDR1 SGHTA and CDR2 FQGTGA. The CDR3 consists of 14 residues. The ends lost 5 bases at V and 1 base at J; junction bases unmatched: 4. The CDR3 DNA sequence: TGTGCCAGCAGCCCCAGACAGGGGAACACTGAAGCTTTCTTT. It codes for CASSPRQGNTEAFF.

J is TRBJ2-1 and V is TRBV11-1; 11 nucleotides line up with TRBD2. From germline, CDR1 is SGHAT and CDR2 FQDESV (reference sequence). Trimming removed 5 bases from V and 8 bases from J; junction bases left unmatched: 2. The CDR3 runs 13 residues. The DNA of the CDR3 is TGTGCCAGCAGCGGGACTAGCGGCGATGAGCAGTTCTTC. Amino acid sequence: CASSGTSGDEQFF.

This sequence joins TRBV5-1 and TRBJ2-3, with 11 bases that match TRBD2. V shed 4 bases and J 0 bases; nucleotides not matched to a gene: 4. The CDR3 sequence is 16 residues long. In germline, CDR1 is SGHRS, CDR2 YFSETQ. CDR3 sequence (DNA): TGCGCCAGCAGCCGGACTAGCGGGTTTAGCACAGATACGCAGTATTTT. Its translation is CASSRTSGFSTDTQYF.

This chain uses TRBV7-9 with TRBJ2-2; D may match TRBD1 or TRBD2 (5 bases each). CDR1 is SEHNR, CDR2 FQNEAQ, per germline (reference sequence). The V end was cut by 6 bases, the J end by 3 bases, with 17 bases between. The CDR3 runs 16 residues. This CDR3 reads CASSGRDPRYTGELFF. The CDR3 region has the DNA TGTGCCAGCAGTGGCCGGGACCCCAGATACACCGGGGAGCTGTTTTTT.

V gene TRBV4-1 combines with J gene TRBJ1-2, with no clear D. V dropped 4 bases and J dropped 7 bases, with 10 bases sitting between them. Germline CDR1 and CDR2: MGHRA and YSYEKL. The CDR3 sequence is 12 residues long. The CDR3 nucleotides read TGCGCCAGCAGCCCACCCGGAGGTGGCTACACCTTC. Translating gives CASSPPGGGYTF.

V usage is TRBV18 and J usage is TRBJ2-5; possibly TRBD1 for D (6 bases). Germline V CDR1 and CDR2: KGHSH, LQKENI. V dropped 3 bases and J dropped 2 bases, with 10 bases sitting between them. The CDR3 contains 14 residues. CDR3 in DNA: TGTGCCAGCTCACCCGGACAGTTACAAGAGACCCAGTACTTC. It encodes CASSPGQLQETQYF.

The chain employs TRBV4-1 and TRBJ2-2; 8 bases are shared with TRBD2. Per germline, CDR1 MGHRA and CDR2 YSYEKL. Trimming cost V 0 bases and J 2 bases; bases outside gene matches: 8. This CDR3 contains 18 residues. CDR3 protein: CASSQDLGGTSNTGELFF. CDR3 in DNA: TGCGCCAGCAGCCAAGATCTTGGAGGGACTAGTAACACCGGGGAGCTGTTTTTT.

The V gene is TRBV27, the J gene TRBJ2-7; D unclear. CDR3 length: 9 residues. The V gene lost 10 bases and the J gene lost 2 bases, with 3 bases spanning the gap. Germline values: CDR1 MNHEY, CDR2 SMNVEV (reference sequence). CDR3: CAIPYEQYF. The CDR3 bases are TGTGCCATTCCCTACGAGCAGTACTTC.

The CDR3 reads CASSPGLAGGDEQFF. The CDR3 DNA reads as TGCGCCAGCAGCCCGGGACTGGCGGGAGGGGATGAGCAGTTCTTC. This chain joins TRBV4-1 and TRBJ2-1, with 9 bases fitting TRBD2. J lost 8 bases, V lost 4 bases, and 9 bases had no gene match. The CDR3 runs 15 residues. The germline V gene has CDR1 MGHRA and CDR2 YSYEKL.

V and J are TRBV29-1 and TRBJ1-1, with 7 bases identical to TRBD1. CDR3 length equals 12 residues. V gave up 6 bases and J gave up 4 bases; unmatched junction bases: 5. Germline loops: CDR1 SQVTM, CDR2 ANQGSEA. The CDR3 DNA sequence: TGCAGCGTAGACAGGGCCGGCACTGAAGCTTTCTTT. Translation: CSVDRAGTEAFF.

The rearrangement links TRBV6-1 to TRBJ2-1, with D possibly TRBD2 on 5 matching bases. CDR1 and CDR2 (germline): MNHNS, SASEGT. Trimming removed 1 base at V and 3 bases at J, with 10 bases between. CDR3 length: 15 amino acids. The CDR3 sequence: CASSEVPTNYNEQFF. The CDR3 DNA is TGTGCCAGCAGTGAAGTACCGACTAACTACAATGAGCAGTTCTTC.

The rearrangement links TRBV5-6 to TRBJ2-5; 9 bases line up with TRBD2. Trimming removed 1 base from V and 1 base from J; junction bases left unmatched: 5. CDR1 is SGHDT, CDR2 YYEEEE, per germline. This CDR3 has 16 amino acids. The CDR3 DNA follows: TGTGCCAGCAGCTTGTTGACTAGCGGCTCCCAAGAGACCCAGTACTTC. As protein: CASSLLTSGSQETQYF.